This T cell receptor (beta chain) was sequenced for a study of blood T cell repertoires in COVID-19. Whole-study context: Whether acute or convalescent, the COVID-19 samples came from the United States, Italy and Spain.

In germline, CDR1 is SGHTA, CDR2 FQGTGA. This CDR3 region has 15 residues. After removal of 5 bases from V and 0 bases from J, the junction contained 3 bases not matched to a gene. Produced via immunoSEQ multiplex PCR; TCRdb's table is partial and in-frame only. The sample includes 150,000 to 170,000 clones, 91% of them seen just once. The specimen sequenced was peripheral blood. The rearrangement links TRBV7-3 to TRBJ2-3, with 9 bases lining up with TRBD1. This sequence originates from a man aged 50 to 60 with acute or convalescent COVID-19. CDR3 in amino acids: CASSEQGASTDTQYF. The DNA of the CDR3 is TGTGCCAGCAGCGAACAGGGGGCTAGCACAGATACGCAGTATTTT.